This TCR beta chain was sequenced during a study of CD8 T cells in Susac syndrome. This CDR3 contains 11 residues. Germline lookup yields CDR1 SQVTM and CDR2 ANQGSEA. The RNA, about 0.45 to 1 ug, was put through reverse transcription using random hexamers. TCRdb ran MiXCR on the immunoSEQ multiplex PCR reads and lists one entry per CDR3 protein. The table lists around 200,000 distinct CDR3 sequences, 85% to 95% of them singletons. The rearrangement joins TRBV29-1 to TRBJ1-2, with D possibly TRBD1 on 5 matching bases. This receptor was taken from a human donor with Susac syndrome. Sequenced input: CD8+ T cells from PBMCs. The CDR3 DNA is TGCATCTGCCAGGGCGCCTATGGCTACACCTTC. It is translated as CICQGAYGYTF.